These T cell receptor beta chains were read from a single sample in a study of identical twins. MiXCR was run by TCRdb on the 5' RACE reads, yielding one entry per CDR3 protein. The data hold some 500,000 distinct CDR3 sequences, with 9.5% to 10% observed a single time. These data also featured in a second study, about yellow fever vaccine responses in identical twins.

The sequenced material came from PBMCs. The receptors were gathered from a woman between 18 and 29 years old in good health. Both conserved end residues are part of each CDR3. Clone size is not always given. Where it is, it says once, few, many or a class for expanded clones.

>NA|TRBJ2-1|TRBV2
CASKRSRGPGNEQFF
>NA|TRBJ2-7|TRBV29-1
CSVEDLGTGEQYF
>many|TRBJ2-2|TRBV7-9
CAGLKVASGELFF
>many|TRBJ2-2|TRBV6-5
CASSPTQSGGFTGELFF
>few|TRBJ2-7|TRBV2
CASALGRQASSYEQYF
>NA|TRBJ1-1|TRBV5-1
CASSPRGGGGTEAFF
>many|TRBJ2-7|TRBV5-6
CASSIGTELEQYF
>few|TRBJ2-1|TRBV5-1
CASSLGGSREQFF
>NA|TRBJ1-4|TRBV7-6
CASSYPPNEKLFF
>few|TRBJ1-1|TRBV7-2
CASSLSLFREAFF
>NA|TRBJ2-2|TRBV15
CATSRDRDRGTGELFF
>many|TRBJ2-5|TRBV7-2
CASSPGVYQETQYF
>many|TRBJ2-1|TRBV20-1
CSARQGAPRNEQFF
>few|TRBJ2-1|TRBV12-3/TRBV12-4
CASSPPLSEQFF
>few|TRBJ1-2|TRBV29-1
CSVQGSNYGYTF
>many|TRBJ2-1|TRBV29-1
CSVVELAENEQFF
>NA|TRBJ2-5|TRBV9
CASSILSGGRVETQYF
>NA|TRBJ2-7|TRBV21-1
CASSKHRGGIFSYEQYF
>many|TRBJ2-7|TRBV20-1
CSARGSAENEQYF
>few|TRBJ1-4|TRBV10-3
CAISRDRGSEKLFF
>few|TRBJ2-2|TRBV30
CAWSGTGELFF
>few|TRBJ2-7|TRBV19
CASTPGQSSYEQYF
>many|TRBJ2-3|TRBV27
CASSFYQGGTQYF
>few|TRBJ2-7|TRBV5-1
CASSPGQVNEQYF
>few|TRBJ2-1|TRBV20-1
CSAREGRDNEQFF
>many|TRBJ2-7|TRBV6-5
CASSYPKGPQYF
>NA|TRBJ2-7|TRBV27
CASSFGRANEQYF
>few|TRBJ2-7|TRBV20-1
CSARVFSSYEQYF
>NA|TRBJ1-1|TRBV30
CAWSVGRDEAFF
>NA|TRBJ2-1|TRBV24-1
CATSDHGGLGYNEQFF
>few|TRBJ2-7|TRBV5-1
CASRSTSGSYEQYF
>few|TRBJ2-1|TRBV12-3/TRBV12-4
CASSLTPNNEQFF
>NA|TRBJ2-7|TRBV7-6
CASSPLDRREQYF
>few|TRBJ2-2|TRBV12-3/TRBV12-4
CASSSLALTNTGELFF
>NA|TRBJ2-3|TRBV4-1
CASSQDRREQDTQYF
>NA|TRBJ1-1|TRBV19
CASSMLNTEAFF
>few|TRBJ2-5|TRBV11-2
CASSLVPSGETQYF
>many|TRBJ2-3|TRBV6-1
CASSWQNTRADTQYF
>NA|TRBJ2-5|TRBV7-9
CASSLAVGGETQYF
>many|TRBJ2-3|TRBV24-1
CATSTRAAISTDTQYF
>NA|TRBJ2-7|TRBV27
CASSWAESYEQYF
>many|TRBJ2-3|TRBV27
CASSWGGTTDTQYF
>few|TRBJ2-1|TRBV4-3
CASSQVSGDYNEQFF
>many|TRBJ2-5|TRBV7-2
CASSYNRGETQYF
>few|TRBJ2-7|TRBV12-3/TRBV12-4
CASSLGGAGGDEQYF
>NA|TRBJ1-2|TRBV7-9
CASSRTRDSLNYGYTF
>few|TRBJ2-3|TRBV12-5
CASGPNRETQYF
>NA|TRBJ1-4|TRBV12-3/TRBV12-4
CASSPPGLDEKLFF
>NA|TRBJ2-1|TRBV13
CASSFQTSSYNEQFF
>NA|TRBJ2-5|TRBV7-2
CASSLMGGIGQETQYF
>NA|TRBJ2-2|TRBV20-1
CSARIAGAGELFF
>NA|TRBJ2-7|TRBV2
CASNPSTGIYEQYF
>few|TRBJ2-3|TRBV5-1
CASSLGGSGRTDTQYF
>few|TRBJ2-2|TRBV12-5
CASSSGVGELFF
>many|TRBJ1-3|TRBV7-3
CASSQTSGNTIYF
>few|TRBJ2-5|TRBV7-3
CASSLYRRETQYF
>NA|TRBJ2-3|TRBV20-1
CSTDTQYF
>many|TRBJ2-3|TRBV4-1
CASSQVVGSGTDTQYF
>many|TRBJ2-5|TRBV6-5
CASSTRLALIETQYF
>many|TRBJ2-5|TRBV20-1
CSARDRYQETQYF